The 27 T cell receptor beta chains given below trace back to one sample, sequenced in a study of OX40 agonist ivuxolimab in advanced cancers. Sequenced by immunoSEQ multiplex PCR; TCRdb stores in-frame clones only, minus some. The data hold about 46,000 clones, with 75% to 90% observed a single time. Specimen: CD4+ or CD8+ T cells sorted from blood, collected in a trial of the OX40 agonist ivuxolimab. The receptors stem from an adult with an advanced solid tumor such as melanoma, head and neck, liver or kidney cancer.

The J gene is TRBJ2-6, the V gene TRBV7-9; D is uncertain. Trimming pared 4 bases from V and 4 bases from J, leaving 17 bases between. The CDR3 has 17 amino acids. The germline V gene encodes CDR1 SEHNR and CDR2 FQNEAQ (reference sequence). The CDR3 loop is CASSSAPSEGGANVLTF. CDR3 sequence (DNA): TGTGCCAGCAGCTCCGCGCCCTCAGAAGGGGGGGCCAACGTCCTGACTTTC.

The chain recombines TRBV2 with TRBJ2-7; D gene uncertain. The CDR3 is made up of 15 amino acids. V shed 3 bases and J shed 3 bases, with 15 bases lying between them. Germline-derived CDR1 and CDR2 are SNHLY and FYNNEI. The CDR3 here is CASSDQPQPYYEQYF. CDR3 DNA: TGTGCCAGCAGTGATCAGCCACAGCCTTACTACGAGCAGTACTTC.

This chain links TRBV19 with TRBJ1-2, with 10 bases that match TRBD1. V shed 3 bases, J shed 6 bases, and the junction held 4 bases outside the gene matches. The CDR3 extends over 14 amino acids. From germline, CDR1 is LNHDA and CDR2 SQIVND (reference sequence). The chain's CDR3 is CASSMGQGSNGYTF. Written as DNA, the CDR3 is TGTGCCAGTAGTATGGGACAGGGGTCGAATGGCTACACCTTC.

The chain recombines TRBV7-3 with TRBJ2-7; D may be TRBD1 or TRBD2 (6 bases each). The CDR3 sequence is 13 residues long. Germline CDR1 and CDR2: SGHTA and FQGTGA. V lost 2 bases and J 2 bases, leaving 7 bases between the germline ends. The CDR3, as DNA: TGTGCCAGCAGCTTAGGGGGGCCCTACGAGCAGTACTTC. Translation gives CASSLGGPYEQYF.

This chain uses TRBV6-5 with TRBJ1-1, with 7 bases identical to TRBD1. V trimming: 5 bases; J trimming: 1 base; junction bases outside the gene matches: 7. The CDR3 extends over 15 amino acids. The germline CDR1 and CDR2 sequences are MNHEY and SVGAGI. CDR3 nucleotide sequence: TGTGCCAGCAGTCTACCCAGGACAGGGAACACTGAAGCTTTCTTT. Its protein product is CASSLPRTGNTEAFF.

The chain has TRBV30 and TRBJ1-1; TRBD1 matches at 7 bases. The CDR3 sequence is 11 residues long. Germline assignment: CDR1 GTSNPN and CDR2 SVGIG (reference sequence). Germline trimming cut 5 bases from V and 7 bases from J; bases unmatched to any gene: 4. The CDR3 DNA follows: TGTGCCTGGGACAGGGAATATGAAGCTTTCTTT. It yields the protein CAWDREYEAFF.

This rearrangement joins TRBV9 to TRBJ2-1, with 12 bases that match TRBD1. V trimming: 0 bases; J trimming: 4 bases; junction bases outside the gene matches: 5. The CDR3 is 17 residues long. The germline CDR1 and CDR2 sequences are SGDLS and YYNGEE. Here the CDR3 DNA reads TGTGCCAGCAGCGTAGCTAGGGACAGGGGGCAGTACAATGAGCAGTTCTTC. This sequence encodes CASSVARDRGQYNEQFF.

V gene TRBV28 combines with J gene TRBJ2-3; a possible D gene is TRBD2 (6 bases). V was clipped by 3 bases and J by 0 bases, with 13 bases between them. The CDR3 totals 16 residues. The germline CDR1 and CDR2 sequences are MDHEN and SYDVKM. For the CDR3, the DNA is TGTGCCAGCAGTTTGCTTGGCGGGACTAGCACAGATACGCAGTATTTT. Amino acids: CASSLLGGTSTDTQYF.

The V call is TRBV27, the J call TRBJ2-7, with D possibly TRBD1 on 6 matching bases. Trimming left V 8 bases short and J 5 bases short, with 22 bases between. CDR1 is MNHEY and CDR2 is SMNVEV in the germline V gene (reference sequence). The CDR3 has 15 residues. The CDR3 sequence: CASAVSGTLYNEQYF. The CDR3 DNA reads TGTGCCAGCGCCGTTTCAGGGACACTTTACAACGAGCAGTACTTC.

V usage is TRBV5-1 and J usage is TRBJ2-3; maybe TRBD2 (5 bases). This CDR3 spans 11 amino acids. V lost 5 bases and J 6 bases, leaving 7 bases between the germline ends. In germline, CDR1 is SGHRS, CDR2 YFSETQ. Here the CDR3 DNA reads TGCGCCAGCAGTTCGGGGGATACGCAGTATTTT. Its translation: CASSSGDTQYF.

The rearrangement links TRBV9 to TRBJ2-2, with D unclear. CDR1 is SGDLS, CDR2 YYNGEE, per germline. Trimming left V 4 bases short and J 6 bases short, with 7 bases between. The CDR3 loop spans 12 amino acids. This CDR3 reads CASSQLPGELFF. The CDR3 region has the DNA TGTGCCAGCAGCCAGCTCCCCGGGGAGCTGTTTTTT.

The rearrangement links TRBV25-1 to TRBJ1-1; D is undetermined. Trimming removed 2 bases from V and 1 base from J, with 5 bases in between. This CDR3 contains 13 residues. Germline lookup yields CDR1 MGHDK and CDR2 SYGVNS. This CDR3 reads CASSEKENTEAFF. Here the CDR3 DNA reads TGTGCCAGCAGTGAAAAGGAGAACACTGAAGCTTTCTTT.

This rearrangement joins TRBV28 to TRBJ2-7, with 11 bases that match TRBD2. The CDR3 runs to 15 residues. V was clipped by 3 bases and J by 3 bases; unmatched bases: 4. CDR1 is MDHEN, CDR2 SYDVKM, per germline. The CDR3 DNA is TGTGCCAGCAGTTTCTCGACTAGCGGGGACTACGAGCAGTACTTC. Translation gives CASSFSTSGDYEQYF.

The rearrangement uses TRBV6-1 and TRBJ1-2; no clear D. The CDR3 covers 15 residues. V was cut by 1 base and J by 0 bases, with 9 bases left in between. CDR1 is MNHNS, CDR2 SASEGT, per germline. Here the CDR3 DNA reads TGTGCCAGCAGTGAAGAGGGCAGTCCTAACTATGGCTACACCTTC. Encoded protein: CASSEEGSPNYGYTF.

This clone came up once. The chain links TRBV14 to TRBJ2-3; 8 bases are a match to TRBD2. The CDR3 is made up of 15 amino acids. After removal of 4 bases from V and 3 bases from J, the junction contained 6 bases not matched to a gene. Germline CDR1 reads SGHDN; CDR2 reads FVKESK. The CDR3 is CASSPGGGLTDTQYF. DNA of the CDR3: TGTGCCAGCAGCCCGGGGGGGGGCCTTACAGATACGCAGTATTTT.

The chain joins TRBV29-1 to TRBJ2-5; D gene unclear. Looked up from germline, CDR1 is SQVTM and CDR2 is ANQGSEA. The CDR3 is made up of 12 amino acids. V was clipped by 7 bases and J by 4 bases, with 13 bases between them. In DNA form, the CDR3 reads TGCAGCGCCCTCATCGTCGGAGAGACCCAGTACTTC. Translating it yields CSALIVGETQYF.

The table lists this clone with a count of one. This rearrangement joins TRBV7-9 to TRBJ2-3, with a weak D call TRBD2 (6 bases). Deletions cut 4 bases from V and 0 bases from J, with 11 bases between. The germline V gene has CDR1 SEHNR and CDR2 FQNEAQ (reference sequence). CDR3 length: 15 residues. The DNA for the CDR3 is TGTGCCAGCAGCTACACCCGGGGGAGCACAGATACGCAGTATTTT. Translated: CASSYTRGSTDTQYF.

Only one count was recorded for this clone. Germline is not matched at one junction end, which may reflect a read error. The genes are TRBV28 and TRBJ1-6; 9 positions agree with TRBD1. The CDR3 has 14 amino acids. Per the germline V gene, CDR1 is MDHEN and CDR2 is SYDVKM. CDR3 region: CASSATGTGPLRDF. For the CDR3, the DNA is TGTGCCAGCAGTGCCACCGGGACAGGGCCCCTTCGGGACTTT.

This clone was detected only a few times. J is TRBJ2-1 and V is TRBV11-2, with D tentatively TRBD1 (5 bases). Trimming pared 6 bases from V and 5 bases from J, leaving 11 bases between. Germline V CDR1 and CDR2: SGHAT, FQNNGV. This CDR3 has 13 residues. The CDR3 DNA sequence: TGTGCCAGCAGACCCGACAGCGACAATGAGCAGTTCTTC. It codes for CASRPDSDNEQFF.

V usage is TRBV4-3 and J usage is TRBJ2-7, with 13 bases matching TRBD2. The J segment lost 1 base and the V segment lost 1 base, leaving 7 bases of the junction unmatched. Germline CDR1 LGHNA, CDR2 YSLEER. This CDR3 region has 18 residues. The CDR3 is CASSQVPGLAGPSYEQYF. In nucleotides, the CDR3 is TGCGCCAGCAGCCAAGTACCGGGACTAGCGGGGCCTTCCTACGAGCAGTACTTC.

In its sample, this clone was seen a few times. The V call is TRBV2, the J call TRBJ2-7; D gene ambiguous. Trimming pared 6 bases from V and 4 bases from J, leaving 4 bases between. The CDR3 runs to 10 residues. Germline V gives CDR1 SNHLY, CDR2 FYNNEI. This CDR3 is CASSIYEQYF. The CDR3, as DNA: TGTGCCAGCAGCATTTACGAGCAGTACTTC. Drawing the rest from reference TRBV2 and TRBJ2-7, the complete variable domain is EPEVTQTPSHQVTQMGQEVILRCVPISNHLYFYWYRQILGQKVEFLVSFYNNEISEKSEIFDDQFSVERPDGSNFTLKIRSTKLEDSAMYFCASSIYEQYFGPGTRLTVT.

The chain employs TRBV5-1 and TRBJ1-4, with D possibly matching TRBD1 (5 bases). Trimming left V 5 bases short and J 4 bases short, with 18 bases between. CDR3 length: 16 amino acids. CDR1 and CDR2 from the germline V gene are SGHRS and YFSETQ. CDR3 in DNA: TGCGCCAGCAGTTTTGGGGGGATTCAGGGTAATGAAAAACTGTTTTTT. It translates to CASSFGGIQGNEKLFF.

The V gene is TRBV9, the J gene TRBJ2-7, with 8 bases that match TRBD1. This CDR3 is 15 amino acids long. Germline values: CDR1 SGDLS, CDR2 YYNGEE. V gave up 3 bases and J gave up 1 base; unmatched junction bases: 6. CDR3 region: CASSASGTGSYEQYF. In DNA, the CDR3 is TGTGCCAGCAGCGCTTCCGGGACAGGATCCTACGAGCAGTACTTC.

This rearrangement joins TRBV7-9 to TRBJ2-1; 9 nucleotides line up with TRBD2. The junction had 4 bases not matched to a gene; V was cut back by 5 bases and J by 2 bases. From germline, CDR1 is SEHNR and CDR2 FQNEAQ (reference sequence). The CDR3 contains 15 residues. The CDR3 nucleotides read TGTGCCAGCAGCCCAAAGCGGGAGGCCTACAATGAGCAGTTCTTC. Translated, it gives CASSPKREAYNEQFF.

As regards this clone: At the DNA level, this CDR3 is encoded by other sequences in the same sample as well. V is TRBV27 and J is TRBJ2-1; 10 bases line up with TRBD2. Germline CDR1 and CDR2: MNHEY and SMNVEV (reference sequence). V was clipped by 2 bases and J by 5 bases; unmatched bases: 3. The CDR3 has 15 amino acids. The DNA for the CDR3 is TGTGCCAGCAGTTTACTAGCGGGGGCAAACAATGAGCAGTTCTTC. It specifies CASSLLAGANNEQFF.

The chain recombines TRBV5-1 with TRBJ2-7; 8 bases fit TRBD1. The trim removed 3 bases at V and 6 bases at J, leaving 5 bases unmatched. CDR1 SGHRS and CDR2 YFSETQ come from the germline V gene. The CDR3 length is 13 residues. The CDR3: CASSSTGTGEQYF. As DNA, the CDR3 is TGCGCCAGCAGCTCAACCGGGACAGGCGAGCAGTACTTC. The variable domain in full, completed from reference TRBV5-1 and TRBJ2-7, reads KAGVTQTPRYLIKTRGQQVTLSCSPISGHRSVSWYQQTPGQGLQFLFEYFSETQRNKGNFPGRFSGRQFSNSRSEMNVSTLELGDSALYLCASSSTGTGEQYFGPGTRLTVT.

CDR3 loop: CASRPGRSGNTIYF. In nucleotides, the CDR3 is TGTGCCAGCAGGCCGGGCCGCTCTGGAAACACCATATATTTT. The gene calls are TRBV2 and TRBJ1-3; D unclear. Trimming shortened V by 6 bases and J by 0 bases, and 9 bases separated the two germline ends. CDR1 and CDR2 (germline): SNHLY, FYNNEI. This CDR3 contains 14 residues.